This TCR beta chain was identified during a study of metastatic and nonmetastatic thyroid tumors. On the study more broadly: Repertoire comparisons spanned blood and tumor or nodule tissue from malignant and benign thyroid patients.

Patients had received no treatment of any kind before thyroid surgery. This clone came up many times. Original data processing: Clinicopathological groups supplied CDR3 differences that were used to build a distant-metastasis classifier for papillary thyroid cancer. TCRdb re-clonotyped the PCR reads via MiXCR. What appears here as the V and J calls and clone size reflects TCRdb's work, not the paper's. The sample comprises around 38,000 clones, roughly 27% of which are singletons, and almost 10% rests with the top ten. The material sequenced was blood. The TCR sequence derives from a male donor with papillary thyroid cancer or a benign thyroid nodule (not recorded which). Some clones in this sample may be carry-over from other donors' samples.

The chain's CDR3 is CASSSTGGQETQYF. The CDR3 DNA reads TGTGCCAGCAGCTCGACAGGGGGCCAAGAGACCCAGTACTTC. The V and J genes are TRBV11-2 and TRBJ2-5, with 9 nucleotides matching TRBD1. The V and J ends lost 4 bases and 1 base, in that order; junction bases with no gene match: 1. CDR3 size: 14 residues. Germline CDR1 reads SGHAT; CDR2 reads FQNNGV. Complete variable domain (other parts from reference TRBV11-2 and TRBJ2-5): EAGVAQSPRYKIIEKRQSVAFWCNPISGHATLYWYQQILGQGPKLLIQFQNNGVVDDSQLPKDRFSAERLKGVDSTLKIQPAKLEDSAVYLCASSSTGGQETQYFGPGTRLLVL.